The 31 T cell receptor beta chains given below trace back to one sample, sequenced in a study of blood T cell repertoires in COVID-19. TCRdb's copy holds only in-frame clones and misses some; the assay was immunoSEQ multiplex PCR. The sample has 250,000 to 300,000 clones; around nine tenths are singletons. The material sequenced was peripheral blood. Every receptor here comes from a woman in her seventies with COVID-19, enrolled during active disease.

The V call is TRBV27, the J call TRBJ2-2; TRBD2 is a possible D gene (5 bases). Deletions cut 5 bases from V and 5 bases from J, with 15 bases between. CDR1 and CDR2 from the germline V gene are MNHEY and SMNVEV (reference sequence). The CDR3 loop spans 15 amino acids. The DNA for the CDR3 is TGTGCCAGCAGTCCCCGGGTGGGCGGGACCGGGGAGCTGTTTTTT. Residues: CASSPRVGGTGELFF.

This clone occurred once. CDR3 protein: CASSLNQGTEAFF. CDR3 nucleotide sequence: TGTGCCAGCAGCTTGAATCAGGGCACTGAAGCTTTCTTT. V gene TRBV5-6 combines with J gene TRBJ1-1; the D gene is possibly TRBD1 (5 bases). This CDR3 region has 13 residues. V was cut by 1 base and J by 4 bases, with 8 bases left in between. Germline assignment: CDR1 SGHDT and CDR2 YYEEEE. The entire variable domain, with the rest obtained from reference TRBV5-6 and TRBJ1-1, is as follows: DAGVTQSPTHLIKTRGQQVTLRCSPKSGHDTVSWYQQALGQGPQFIFQYYEEEERQRGNFPDRFSGHQFPNYSSELNVNALLLGDSALYLCASSLNQGTEAFFGQGTRLTVV.

The V call is TRBV5-8, the J call TRBJ1-1; D perhaps matches TRBD1 (5 bases). Trimming removed 4 bases from V and 10 bases from J, with 20 bases in between. The CDR3 sequence is 14 residues long. The germline V gene has CDR1 SGHTS and CDR2 YDEGEE. The CDR3 nucleotides read TGTGCCAGCAGCCCCCTATCGGCAGGGCTCGTAGCTTTCTTT. It is translated as CASSPLSAGLVAFF.

Only one count was recorded for this clone. The V gene is TRBV4-1, the J gene TRBJ2-1, with 7 bases that match TRBD1. This CDR3 comprises 17 residues. The germline V gene has CDR1 MGHRA and CDR2 YSYEKL. With V trimmed by 5 bases and J by 10 bases, 20 bases remained unmatched. The CDR3 is CASSTHAGTATNREQFF. The CDR3 DNA reads TGCGCCAGCAGCACACATGCCGGGACAGCGACAAATCGGGAGCAGTTCTTC.

The CDR3 reads CASSPTGGGSGNTIYF. In DNA form, the CDR3 reads TGTGCCAGCAGTCCCACTGGGGGGGGTTCTGGAAACACCATATATTTT. This chain uses TRBV27 with TRBJ1-3; D is perhaps TRBD1 (5 bases). Trimming took off 5 bases at V and 1 base at J, with 15 bases between the two ends. The CDR3 runs to 16 residues. From germline, CDR1 is MNHEY and CDR2 SMNVEV (reference sequence).

This chain connects TRBV18 to TRBJ1-5, with 7 bases fitting TRBD1. The CDR3 has 13 amino acids. Germline CDR1 and CDR2: KGHSH and LQKENI. The V segment lost 3 bases and the J segment 6 bases; nucleotides outside the gene matches: 2. The CDR3 sequence is CASSPDRSQPQHF. CDR3 DNA: TGTGCCAGCTCACCGGACAGGTCTCAGCCCCAGCATTTT.

V and J are TRBV15 and TRBJ2-7; perhaps TRBD1 as D (5 bases). CDR1 LNHNV and CDR2 YYDKDF come from the germline V gene (reference sequence). With 0 bases removed from V and 1 base from J, the gap between germline ends came to 16 bases. The CDR3 consists of 17 residues. The CDR3 region is CATSRDQGLSNSYEQYF. In nucleotides, the CDR3 is TGTGCCACCAGCAGAGATCAGGGTTTATCTAATTCCTACGAGCAGTACTTC.

The chain combines TRBV7-8 with TRBJ1-6; 7 nucleotides line up with TRBD1. Germline V gene data show CDR1 as SGHVS and CDR2 as FQNEAQ. This CDR3 spans 17 amino acids. J was trimmed by 6 bases and V by 1 base; bases with no gene match: 9. CDR3 protein: CASSLGLVQGRNSPLHF. CDR3 in DNA: TGTGCCAGCAGCTTAGGCCTGGTACAGGGGCGTAATTCACCCCTCCACTTT.

V gene TRBV15 combines with J gene TRBJ2-5; TRBD1 matches 10 bases. The V gene's germline CDR1 is LNHNV and CDR2 YYDKDF (reference sequence). The junction had 11 bases not matched to a gene; V was cut back by 5 bases and J by 5 bases. This CDR3 has 16 residues. This CDR3 is CATSASGTGVRETQYF. As DNA, the CDR3 is TGTGCCACCAGCGCCTCCGGGACAGGGGTGAGGGAGACCCAGTACTTC.

V and J are TRBV7-2 and TRBJ1-3; D might be TRBD1 (5 bases). V was shortened by 3 bases and J by 2 bases, with 8 bases between the two germline ends. The CDR3 length is 14 residues. The germline V gene has CDR1 SGHTA and CDR2 FQGNSA. This CDR3 reads CASSLLRAGNTIYF. CDR3 sequence (DNA): TGTGCCAGCAGCTTGCTCAGGGCTGGAAACACCATATATTTT.

The rearrangement joins TRBV5-4 to TRBJ1-2, with D hard to call. V was trimmed by 4 bases and J by 4 bases, leaving 14 bases between them. CDR3 length equals 14 residues. Germline CDR1 reads SGHNT; CDR2 reads YYREEE (reference sequence). CDR3 in DNA: TGTGCCAGCAGCGAGCGCGGGCTAACCTATGGCTACACCTTC. Encoded protein: CASSERGLTYGYTF. Combining the CDR3 with reference TRBV5-4 and TRBJ1-2 gives the whole variable domain ETGVTQSPTHLIKTRGQQVTLRCSSQSGHNTVSWYQQALGQGPQFIFQYYREEENGRGNFPPRFSGLQFPNYSSELNVNALELDDSALYLCASSERGLTYGYTFGSGTRLTVV.

This clone was recorded only once. The V and J genes are TRBV28 and TRBJ2-3; D is perhaps TRBD2 (5 bases). The germline V and J ends were trimmed by 3 bases and 2 bases, with 18 bases remaining between them. Looked up from germline, CDR1 is MDHEN and CDR2 is SYDVKM. There are 17 residues in the CDR3. The DNA of the CDR3 is TGTGCCAGCAGTTTGCGCTCTAGCTATCCGTCCACAGATACGCAGTATTTT. Its translation is CASSLRSSYPSTDTQYF.

The genes are TRBV7-8 and TRBJ2-1, with D perhaps matching TRBD1 (5 bases). CDR1 is SGHVS, CDR2 FQNEAQ, per germline. The CDR3 spans 16 residues. With 0 bases removed from V and 7 bases from J, the gap between germline ends came to 16 bases. CDR3 sequence reads: CASSLATFMDKNEQFF. The CDR3 DNA reads TGTGCCAGCAGCTTAGCAACCTTCATGGACAAGAATGAGCAGTTCTTC.

The genes are TRBV12-3 or TRBV12-4 and TRBJ2-3, with D maybe TRBD2 (7 bases). This CDR3 comprises 12 residues. The V gene lost 10 bases and the J gene lost 6 bases, with 14 bases spanning the gap. The CDR3 is CATGTTGDTQYF. The CDR3 DNA reads TGTGCCACCGGGACTACAGGGGATACGCAGTATTTT.

The rearrangement uses TRBV28 and TRBJ1-1; 10 bases map to TRBD1. The CDR3 is 14 residues long. V dropped 8 bases and J dropped 4; count of bases not matched to a gene: 7. Per the germline V gene, CDR1 is MDHEN and CDR2 is SYDVKM. The CDR3 DNA reads as TGTGCCAGCGCAACGGGACAGGGGATCACTGAAGCTTTCTTT. It is translated as CASATGQGITEAFF. Drawing the rest from reference TRBV28 and TRBJ1-1, the complete variable domain is DVKVTQSSRYLVKRTGEKVFLECVQDMDHENMFWYRQDPGLGLRLIYFSYDVKMKEKGDIPEGYSVSREKKERFSLILESASTNQTSMYLCASATGQGITEAFFGQGTRLTVV.

This rearrangement joins TRBV29-1 to TRBJ1-2; 9 bases line up with TRBD1. CDR1 is SQVTM, CDR2 ANQGSEA, per germline. The CDR3 is made up of 15 amino acids. J was trimmed by 6 bases and V by 4 bases; bases with no gene match: 12. CDR3 DNA: TGCAGCGTTGCGGGGGTCGGACAGGGGAGAGATGGCTACACCTTC. It translates to CSVAGVGQGRDGYTF.

The chain combines TRBV5-5 with TRBJ1-2; D is undetermined. Trimming removed 1 base from V and 5 bases from J, with 6 bases in between. CDR1 is SGHKS and CDR2 is YYEKEE in the germline V gene (reference sequence). This CDR3 contains 12 residues. The CDR3 sequence: CASSLNSYGYTF. CDR3 DNA: TGTGCCAGCAGCTTGAATAGTTATGGCTACACCTTC.

This chain uses TRBV18 with TRBJ2-4; possibly TRBD1 for D (5 bases). CDR3 length: 15 amino acids. CDR1 KGHSH and CDR2 LQKENI come from the germline V gene. The V gene lost 2 bases and the J gene lost 1 base, with 9 bases spanning the gap. CDR3 protein: CASSPARVAKNIQYF. CDR3 in DNA: TGTGCCAGCTCACCAGCCAGGGTGGCCAAAAACATTCAGTACTTC.

V and J are TRBV3-1 (or the pseudogene TRBV3-2) and TRBJ1-4; D is uncertain. CDR1 and CDR2 from the germline V gene are LGHDT and YNNKEL (reference sequence). The V end lost 0 bases, the J end lost 8 bases, and 10 bases lay between the germline ends. The CDR3 runs 14 residues. The CDR3 protein is CASSQESTGEKLFF. CDR3 DNA: TGTGCCAGCAGCCAAGAATCAACGGGGGAAAAACTGTTTTTT.

The chain employs TRBV18 and TRBJ2-2; possibly TRBD1 for D (5 bases). CDR3 length: 16 amino acids. V was trimmed by 3 bases and J by 4 bases, leaving 15 bases between them. Germline loops: CDR1 KGHSH, CDR2 LQKENI. CDR3 residues: CASSPYTEGATGELFF. CDR3 DNA sequence: TGTGCCAGCTCACCCTATACAGAAGGGGCCACCGGGGAGCTGTTTTTT. Variable domain in full (rest from reference TRBV18 and TRBJ2-2): NAGVMQNPRHLVRRRGQEARLRCSPMKGHSHVYWYRQLPEEGLKFMVYLQKENIIDESGMPKERFSAEFPKEGPSILRIQQVVRGDSAAYFCASSPYTEGATGELFFGEGSRLTVL.

The chain links TRBV4-1 to TRBJ2-7; TRBD2 matches 12 bases. This CDR3 is 19 amino acids long. V lost 2 bases and J lost 5; bases outside the gene matches: 16. Germline CDR1 is MGHRA and CDR2 is YSYEKL. CDR3 nucleotide sequence: TGCGCCAGCAGCCAACGGGAGACTAGCGGGAGATTCGGCGCCCACGAGCAGTACTTC. Its protein product is CASSQRETSGRFGAHEQYF.

This rearrangement joins TRBV14 to TRBJ1-4; tentatively, D is TRBD1 (5 bases). Germline CDR1 and CDR2: SGHDN and FVKESK. Trimming removed 3 bases at V and 7 bases at J, with 12 bases between. There are 14 residues in the CDR3. In nucleotides, the CDR3 is TGTGCCAGCAGCCAGCACGGGGGAGTTGAAAAACTGTTTTTT. Its translation is CASSQHGGVEKLFF. The full variable domain, rest sourced from reference TRBV14 and TRBJ1-4, is EAGVTQFPSHSVIEKGQTVTLRCDPISGHDNLYWYRRVMGKEIKFLLHFVKESKQDESGMPNNRFLAERTGGTYSTLKVQPAELEDSGVYFCASSQHGGVEKLFFGSGTQLSVL.

This clone came up a few times. The J gene is TRBJ1-1, the V gene TRBV3-1 (or the pseudogene TRBV3-2); possible D gene TRBD1, 5 bases. The V end was cut by 4 bases, the J end by 10 bases, with 19 bases between. The V gene's germline CDR1 is LGHDT and CDR2 YNNKEL (reference sequence). CDR3 length: 14 amino acids. The CDR3: CASSRGTPGGGAFF. For the CDR3, the DNA is TGTGCCAGCAGCCGCGGGACTCCAGGAGGAGGAGCTTTCTTT.

This clone was observed a handful of times. The gene calls are TRBV7-8 and TRBJ2-7; TRBD2 is a possible D gene (6 bases). V was trimmed by 2 bases and J by 12 bases, leaving 17 bases between them. Germline CDR1 reads SGHVS; CDR2 reads FQNEAQ. The length of the CDR3 is 13 residues. In DNA, the CDR3 is TGTGCCAGCAGCTTAAGGGACTCGAGGCGACGGTACTTC. Protein product: CASSLRDSRRRYF.

A single count supports this clone. This chain links TRBV6-1 with TRBJ1-3; D may be TRBD1 (6 bases). The germline V gene has CDR1 MNHNS and CDR2 SASEGT. The ends were cut back, 2 bases at V and 8 bases at J, with 10 bases in the middle. This CDR3 is 13 amino acids long. Written as DNA, the CDR3 is TGTGCCAGCAGTGAAAACAGGGCGGACACCATATATTTT. This encodes CASSENRADTIYF.

This clone was seen more than once but under ten times. V and J are TRBV5-1 and TRBJ2-7; D perhaps matches TRBD2 (5 bases). In germline, CDR1 is SGHRS, CDR2 YFSETQ. Deletions cut 4 bases from V and 8 bases from J, with 13 bases between. The CDR3 contains 12 residues. This CDR3 is CASSGSRGKQYF. In DNA form, the CDR3 reads TGCGCCAGCAGCGGCTCGCGAGGGAAGCAGTACTTC.

This clone was recorded once. The CDR3, as DNA: TGCAGTGCTATTGATGGGGCCGCTAATGAAAAACTGTTTTTT. Translating gives CSAIDGAANEKLFF. V is TRBV20-1 and J is TRBJ1-4; possible D gene TRBD1, 5 bases. Per the germline V gene, CDR1 is DFQATT and CDR2 is SNEGSKA (reference sequence). This CDR3 has 14 residues. The V gene lost 4 bases and the J gene lost 3 bases, with 12 bases spanning the gap.

The rearrangement links TRBV7-9 to TRBJ1-5; 11 bases align to TRBD1. The CDR3 is 16 residues long. Germline V CDR1 and CDR2: SEHNR, FQNEAQ (reference sequence). The trim removed 1 base at V and 7 bases at J, leaving 6 bases unmatched. The CDR3 nucleotides read TGTGCCAGCAGCTTAGGTAGGACAGGGGGCGTGCAGCCCCAGCATTTT. Translation gives CASSLGRTGGVQPQHF.

The chain couples TRBV11-2 to TRBJ2-1; TRBD2 agrees at 12 bases. The junction had 7 bases not matched to a gene; V was cut back by 3 bases and J by 7 bases. The CDR3 has 16 amino acids. Germline V lookup: CDR1 SGHAT, CDR2 FQNNGV. CDR3 nucleotides: TGTGCCAGCAGCTTCCCGGGACTAGCGGGTTTGAATGAGCAGTTCTTC. Protein: CASSFPGLAGLNEQFF.

The V call is TRBV11-2, the J call TRBJ2-1; TRBD1 matches at 9 bases. V gave up 4 bases and J gave up 7 bases; unmatched junction bases: 14. The CDR3 length is 17 residues. CDR1 SGHAT and CDR2 FQNNGV come from the germline V gene. The CDR3 sequence: CASSSIKGQGRRNEQFF. CDR3 sequence (DNA): TGTGCCAGCAGCTCAATAAAGGGACAGGGCAGGAGGAATGAGCAGTTCTTC.

J is TRBJ1-2 and V is TRBV27; TRBD1 agrees at 9 bases. The CDR3 runs to 14 residues. The trim removed 0 bases at V and 8 bases at J, leaving 4 bases unmatched. The germline CDR1 and CDR2 sequences are MNHEY and SMNVEV (reference sequence). As DNA, the CDR3 is TGTGCCAGCAGTTTATCGGACAGGGGATTCGGCTACACCTTC. Its protein product is CASSLSDRGFGYTF.